The TCR beta chain described here comes from a study of shared clonotypes between healthy human individuals (dated by TCRdb to the early 2020s). For the study in its entirety: The cohort comprised a couple of women and a few men aged 18 to 49 years. To estimate repertoire size and how much clonotype sharing occurs between individuals, the study deeply sequenced the blood TCR repertoires of roughly 5 healthy adults. Per donor, leukapheresis produced somewhere between about 0.8 and 9 billion PBMCs. Libraries were prepared and TCR repertoires were sequenced by different laboratories using diverse techniques, in order to increase sequencing depth and limit assay-specific biases. Per donor, three plates each were used for CD4 naive and CD4 memory, two for CD8 naive, and one for CD8 memory. On the study overall, not on this receptor specifically: Rarefaction of sorted-subset datasets indicated incomplete sequencing despite the large sequencing depth. The genetic and exposure-history diversity represented was limited by the small number of donors. Sampling was restricted to blood, and TCR repertoires in tissues likely differ from the TCR repertoires found in blood. Compared with non-shared clonotypes, the clonotypes found in all four sorted-subset donors had higher generation probabilities. Naive subsets generally had larger estimated clonotype richness than memory subsets did. Pairwise subsampling led to the expectation that sequencing depth would affect the degree of clonotype sharing among donors. Sharing across a handful of donors was observed for about 5% of naive CD4, under 4% of naive CD8, 2.3% of memory CD4, and about 0.4% of memory CD8 clonotypes.

TCR CDR3 regions were amplified from genomic DNA by multiplex PCR using the deep immunoSEQ assay. Genomic DNA extracted from each cell subset was distributed evenly over all wells of several immunoSEQ 96-well plates, and each plate served as one replicate. For sorted subsets, 200 to 250 ng of genomic DNA, equivalent to about 30,000 T cell genomes, went into each replicate PCR. Purified libraries were measured with a Qubit 3.0 fluorometer, size-checked on a Bioanalyzer 2100, and measured again with the KAPA Library Quantification kit. Every immunoSEQ 96-well plate was sequenced on a separate single-read 150-cycle Illumina NextSeq 550 flow cell. The paper's data handling went like this. Because the immunoSEQ output held only junctional sequences and lacked quality scores, the filtering could not match the filtering applied to full-length reads. Sequences were annotated with PyIR, a Python wrapper for IgBLAST v1.9, and V/J genes and CDR3 were assigned using IMGT germline references. Reads were filtered out if the reads had weak V/J assignments (E-value above 1e-6), no CDR3, stop codons, out-of-frame junctions, or ambiguous translated residues. A V3J clonotype was defined by an identical inferred V gene, J gene, and CDR3 amino acid sequence. The percentage overlap between two repertoires was calculated by dividing the number of shared unique clonotypes by the size of the smaller repertoire. Three approaches were used to assess repertoire richness: RTK rarefaction, the Chao1 estimator, and Recon v2.1 estimates of unobserved clonotypes. Generation probabilities were computed with OLGA for all TCRbeta clonotypes obtained by the gDNA method from a few donors. This immuneACCESS table, as held by TCRdb, lists in-frame sequences with V and J called but not all clones. Of the missing ones, under half trace to an unresolved V gene in checked studies; the others have no known cause. That table supplies the V and J calls and clone size; D and trimming were determined from the DNA. For this sample the table gives about 2.4 million clones, of which 90% to 95% were detected only once. More than 0.35% of the sample belongs to the ten largest clones.

On this clone: No cognate antigen has been identified for it. There are no base qualities to consult, and no much larger clone falls within one base.

The donors were healthy, HIV-negative adults with no recently reported acute infections or vaccinations. Every donor was a Caucasian adult residing in Nashville, Tennessee, USA. CD4+ T cells were enriched by magnetic negative selection; naive cells were then positively selected on CD45RA, and the negative fraction formed the memory subset. Blood was obtained by leukapheresis, after which PBMCs were separated by Ficoll-Histopaque density gradient centrifugation and cryopreserved in liquid nitrogen vapor phase. Analytical flow cytometry was used to check the purity and quantity of each magnetically sorted T cell population. Genomic DNA was isolated from each sorted fraction and quantified by UV absorbance on a Nanodrop 2000c. The TCR sequence derives from a man between 18 and 29 years old in good health. Some clones in this sample may be carry-over from other donors' samples. The specimen sequenced was naive CD4+ T cells from PBMCs. The sample's cell subset or site label, in plain terms: CD45RA+ positively selected.

The CDR3 sequence is CASSPPPTGNEQFF. Here is the DNA: TGTGCCAGCAGCCCTCCTCCGACTGGAAATGAGCAGTTCTTC. The sequence links TRBV7-2 to TRBJ2-1; no D gene call is confident. Between the V and J ends, shortened by 5 bases and 7 bases respectively, the junction contains 15 bases. In the germline V gene, CDR1 corresponds to SGHTA and CDR2 to FQGNSA. The CDR3 numbers 14 residues from cysteine through phenylalanine. Only the CDR3 DNA is retained, 42 bases long and in frame from the first base. The variable domain in full, with residues beyond the CDR3 obtained from the reference TRBV7-2 and TRBJ2-1 genes, is GAGVSQSPSNKVTEKGKDVELRCDPISGHTALYWYRQSLGQGLEFLIYFQGNSAPDKSGLPSDRFSAERTGGSVSTLTIQRTQQEDSAVYLCASSPPPTGNEQFFGPGTRLTVL.